This T cell receptor (beta chain) emerged from a study of blood T cell repertoires in COVID-19. Study overall: Nucleic acid was either cDNA or gDNA, and it came from T cells, B-cell-depleted T cells, or PBMCs.

Germline-derived CDR1 and CDR2 are LGHDT and YNNKEL (reference sequence). V shed 6 bases, J shed 6 bases, and the junction held 11 bases outside the gene matches. The CDR3 length is 16 residues. Authors' data handling: Estimates of nucleated cell counts were drawn from the amplification of reference gene primers. Sequencing used immunoSEQ multiplex PCR; TCRdb keeps in-frame clones, though not all of them. V and J calls and clone size are those listed in that table; D and trimming were worked out from the DNA. The repertoire holds roughly 290,000 clones, with around 88% as singletons. The source is a woman in her twenties or thirties who had recovered from COVID-19. Sequencing was carried out using peripheral blood. J is TRBJ2-7 and V is TRBV3-1 (or the pseudogene TRBV3-2); 13 bases line up with TRBD2. The CDR3 DNA reads TGTGCCAGCAGTCGGACTAGCGGGAGTGCCAGGGTCGAGCAGTACTTC. Translated: CASSRTSGSARVEQYF.